The 24 T cell receptor beta chains reported below all come from one sample, sequenced in a study of OX40 agonist ivuxolimab in advanced cancers. Assay used: immunoSEQ multiplex PCR; TCRdb lists only in-frame clones, some missing. This sample has roughly 76,000 clones, with around nine tenths found just once. The sample was CD4+ or CD8+ T cells sorted from blood, taken in a trial of the OX40 agonist ivuxolimab. These receptor sequences come from an adult with an advanced solid tumor such as melanoma, head and neck, liver or kidney cancer.

The chain is built from TRBV4-1 and TRBJ1-1; D is perhaps TRBD1 (6 bases). CDR3 length equals 17 residues. Between the trimmed V and J ends, which lost 2 bases and 0 bases, there was a span of 16 bases. Germline V gene sequence: CDR1 MGHRA, CDR2 YSYEKL. The CDR3 is CASSQQPLQGLNTEAFF. CDR3 DNA: TGCGCCAGCAGCCAACAACCCCTACAGGGTTTGAACACTGAAGCTTTCTTT.

The sample holds a few counts of this clone. CDR3 bases: TGTGCCAGCAGTTACACCGGGGGGAGGAGGCAGTTCTTC. Its translation is CASSYTGGRRQFF. The chain joins TRBV6-5 to TRBJ2-1; 7 nucleotides align to TRBD2. There are 13 residues in the CDR3. The germline V gene has CDR1 MNHEY and CDR2 SVGAGI. Losses at the gene ends were 2 bases for V and 12 bases for J; bases not matched to a gene: 7.

The V gene is TRBV28, the J gene TRBJ1-4; D is unclear. The CDR3 loop spans 14 amino acids. V shed 3 bases and J shed 7 bases, with 12 bases lying between them. Germline lookup yields CDR1 MDHEN and CDR2 SYDVKM. CDR3 nucleotide sequence: TGTGCCAGCAGTTTTCGTGCTGTGGGTGAAAAACTGTTTTTT. Encoded protein: CASSFRAVGEKLFF. Full variable domain (remainder filled in from reference TRBV28 and TRBJ1-4): DVKVTQSSRYLVKRTGEKVFLECVQDMDHENMFWYRQDPGLGLRLIYFSYDVKMKEKGDIPEGYSVSREKKERFSLILESASTNQTSMYLCASSFRAVGEKLFFGSGTQLSVL.

The chain uses TRBV5-4 and TRBJ2-1; the match to TRBD1 covers 9 bases. Germline loops: CDR1 SGHNT, CDR2 YYREEE (reference sequence). The CDR3 totals 15 residues. Trimming removed 1 base from V and 7 bases from J; junction bases left unmatched: 6. The DNA of the CDR3 is TGTGCCAGCAGCTTGCCGGGACAGGGTAGGAATGAGCAGTTCTTC. Its protein is CASSLPGQGRNEQFF. Based on the CDR3 plus reference TRBV5-4 and TRBJ2-1, the full variable domain is ETGVTQSPTHLIKTRGQQVTLRCSSQSGHNTVSWYQQALGQGPQFIFQYYREEENGRGNFPPRFSGLQFPNYSSELNVNALELDDSALYLCASSLPGQGRNEQFFGPGTRLTVL.

This chain uses TRBV19 with TRBJ1-1, with unresolved D. Germline V gene data show CDR1 as LNHDA and CDR2 as SQIVND (reference sequence). The CDR3 has 12 residues. Trimming left V 2 bases short and J 5 bases short, with 6 bases between. The CDR3 DNA sequence: TGTGCCAGTAGTATATCGATGACTGAAGCTTTCTTT. It is translated as CASSISMTEAFF. Supplemented by reference TRBV19 and TRBJ1-1, the full variable domain reads DGGITQSPKYLFRKEGQNVTLSCEQNLNHDAMYWYRQDPGQGLRLIYYSQIVNDFQKGDIAEGYSVSREKKESFPLTVTSAQKNPTAFYLCASSISMTEAFFGQGTRLTVV.

The J gene is TRBJ1-5, the V gene TRBV27; D gene unclear. Germline V gene lookup returns CDR1 MNHEY and CDR2 SMNVEV (reference sequence). The V gene lost 3 bases and the J gene lost 7 bases, with 10 bases spanning the gap. The CDR3 loop spans 13 amino acids. In DNA form, the CDR3 reads TGTGCCAGCAGTTTCGCGGGAGGGCAGCCCCAGCATTTT. Protein: CASSFAGGQPQHF.

The chain is built from TRBV28 and TRBJ2-7; 10 nucleotides agree with TRBD1. Germline lookup yields CDR1 MDHEN and CDR2 SYDVKM. The CDR3 is 14 residues long. With 8 bases clipped from V and 4 bases from J, the junction kept 8 bases outside the gene matches. The CDR3 protein is CASGAGTGDYEQYF. The CDR3 DNA reads as TGTGCCAGCGGAGCCGGGACAGGGGATTACGAGCAGTACTTC.

A note on this clone: Other DNA sequences from this sample encode an identical CDR3 as well. The gene calls are TRBV4-3 and TRBJ1-3, with no clear D. V gave up 0 bases and J gave up 0 bases, with 9 bases separating them. Germline CDR1 and CDR2: LGHNA and YSLEER. CDR3 length equals 16 residues. CDR3 coding DNA: TGCGCCAGCAGCCAAGACCGGAGCTCCTCTGGAAACACCATATATTTT. It codes for CASSQDRSSSGNTIYF.

The V call is TRBV2, the J call TRBJ2-1; TRBD2 matches 8 bases. Germline values: CDR1 SNHLY, CDR2 FYNNEI. The CDR3 extends over 15 amino acids. Germline trimming cut 5 bases from V and 8 bases from J; bases unmatched to any gene: 11. CDR3 nucleotides: TGTGCCAGCAGTTTCCGAGCGGGAGCGGGCGATGAGCAGTTCTTC. This codes for CASSFRAGAGDEQFF.

The chain employs TRBV10-3 and TRBJ2-5, with TRBD1 as a possible D gene (5 bases). The DNA end is a closer match to TRBJ2-7, so the J assignment may be wrong. CDR1 is ENHRY, CDR2 SYGVKD, per germline. This CDR3 contains 15 residues. In DNA form, the CDR3 reads TGTGCCATCAGTGAGTCTCCGACAGACAACTACGAGCAGTACTTC. The encoded protein is CAISESPTDNYEQYF.

This chain joins TRBV29-1 and TRBJ1-2, with TRBD1 identical over 11 bases. The germline V gene has CDR1 SQVTM and CDR2 ANQGSEA. The CDR3 is 16 residues long. The V and J ends lost 4 bases and 7 bases, in that order; junction bases with no gene match: 14. The CDR3 spells CSVVASGTGGSSGYTF. CDR3 DNA: TGCAGCGTTGTAGCCTCCGGGACAGGGGGTTCGAGTGGCTACACCTTC.

V and J are TRBV9 and TRBJ2-7, with unresolved D. This CDR3 comprises 14 residues. V shed 0 bases and J shed 2 bases, with 9 bases lying between them. Germline V CDR1 and CDR2: SGDLS, YYNGEE. CDR3 region: CASSVEPVAYEQYF. Here the CDR3 DNA reads TGTGCCAGCAGCGTAGAGCCAGTCGCCTACGAGCAGTACTTC. Full variable domain (remainder filled in from reference TRBV9 and TRBJ2-7): DSGVTQTPKHLITATGQRVTLRCSPRSGDLSVYWYQQSLDQGLQFLIQYYNGEERAKGNILERFSAQQFPDLHSELNLSSLELGDSALYFCASSVEPVAYEQYFGPGTRLTVT.

The V call is TRBV7-2, the J call TRBJ2-7, with D hard to call. Germline V gives CDR1 SGHTA, CDR2 FQGNSA. V was pared by 4 bases and J by 5 bases, with 15 bases between. The CDR3 has 14 residues. CDR3 sequence reads: CASSSPGLVHEQYF. The CDR3 DNA reads TGTGCCAGCAGCTCTCCGGGCCTAGTCCACGAGCAGTACTTC.

J is TRBJ1-4 and V is TRBV4-1, with 9 bases matching TRBD1. CDR1 is MGHRA and CDR2 is YSYEKL in the germline V gene. CDR3 length equals 16 residues. V shed 3 bases, J shed 6 bases, and the junction held 8 bases outside the gene matches. The CDR3 DNA reads as TGCGCCAGCAGCCAGCCTTTCCGGGACAGGGATGAAAAACTGTTTTTT. As protein: CASSQPFRDRDEKLFF.

This clone was observed once. The chain has TRBV19 and TRBJ2-7, with 7 bases aligning to TRBD2. Germline CDR1 is LNHDA and CDR2 is SQIVND (reference sequence). The CDR3 is made up of 13 amino acids. J lost 4 bases, V lost 5 bases, and 5 bases had no gene match. This chain's CDR3 is CASSPTGGYEQYF. CDR3 DNA: TGTGCCAGTAGTCCAACCGGGGGGTACGAGCAGTACTTC. Supplemented by reference TRBV19 and TRBJ2-7, the full variable domain reads DGGITQSPKYLFRKEGQNVTLSCEQNLNHDAMYWYRQDPGQGLRLIYYSQIVNDFQKGDIAEGYSVSREKKESFPLTVTSAQKNPTAFYLCASSPTGGYEQYFGPGTRLTVT.

This clone appeared a single time. The chain employs TRBV10-2 and TRBJ1-5; D may be TRBD1 (6 bases). The CDR3 runs to 14 residues. The germline CDR1 and CDR2 sequences are WSHSY and SAAADI. The V gene lost 3 bases and the J gene lost 3 bases, with 9 bases spanning the gap. This CDR3 reads CASSDYRDNQPQHF. CDR3 in DNA: TGCGCCAGCAGTGATTACAGGGACAATCAGCCCCAGCATTTT.

The rearrangement joins TRBV27 to TRBJ2-1; D not resolved. In germline, CDR1 is MNHEY, CDR2 SMNVEV (reference sequence). Between the trimmed V and J ends, which lost 5 bases and 0 bases, there was a span of 8 bases. The CDR3 is made up of 14 amino acids. The CDR3, as DNA: TGTGCCAGCAGTCTCGATGACTCCTACAATGAGCAGTTCTTC. Protein: CASSLDDSYNEQFF.

The CDR3 bases are TGTGCCAGCAGTCCCGGGGGTATGAACACTGAAGCTTTCTTT. Its protein product is CASSPGGMNTEAFF. J is TRBJ1-1 and V is TRBV27, with a tentative D call TRBD1 (5 bases). The CDR3 has 14 residues. Trimming took 5 bases from V and 0 from J, leaving 10 bases between them. The germline CDR1 and CDR2 sequences are MNHEY and SMNVEV (reference sequence).

V is TRBV19 and J is TRBJ1-6; 8 positions agree with TRBD1. V lost 5 bases and J lost 0; bases outside the gene matches: 6. The CDR3 is 17 residues long. Germline lookup yields CDR1 LNHDA and CDR2 SQIVND (reference sequence). CDR3 protein: CASSDDRGNSYNSPLHF. CDR3 DNA sequence: TGTGCCAGTAGTGACGACAGGGGAAACTCCTATAATTCACCCCTCCACTTT.

V gene TRBV28 combines with J gene TRBJ2-7, with 9 bases fitting TRBD2. With 5 bases clipped from V and 3 bases from J, the junction kept 11 bases outside the gene matches. The germline gives CDR1 MDHEN, CDR2 SYDVKM. The CDR3 spans 16 residues. The DNA of the CDR3 is TGTGCCAGCAGTAAGGCTAGCGGGACTAACTTCTACGAGCAGTACTTC. It is translated as CASSKASGTNFYEQYF.

The DNA for the CDR3 is TGCGCCAGCAGCAAAGGGGGGGTCGGCTATGGCTACACCTTC. It is translated as CASSKGGVGYGYTF. The gene calls are TRBV4-3 and TRBJ1-2, with D possibly matching TRBD1 (6 bases). The CDR3 length is 14 residues. The ends were cut back, 5 bases at V and 4 bases at J, with 14 bases in the middle. CDR1 and CDR2 (germline): LGHNA, YSLEER.

The rearrangement links TRBV5-4 to TRBJ2-5; the D is unclear. The CDR3 extends over 12 amino acids. V was clipped by 1 base and J by 1 base, with 2 bases between them. Germline assignment: CDR1 SGHNT and CDR2 YYREEE (reference sequence). This CDR3 reads CASSLFQETQYF. The DNA for the CDR3 is TGTGCCAGCAGCTTGTTCCAAGAGACCCAGTACTTC. Together with reference TRBV5-4 and TRBJ2-5, the CDR3 gives the full variable domain: ETGVTQSPTHLIKTRGQQVTLRCSSQSGHNTVSWYQQALGQGPQFIFQYYREEENGRGNFPPRFSGLQFPNYSSELNVNALELDDSALYLCASSLFQETQYFGPGTRLLVL.

The chain links TRBV9 to TRBJ1-4; 9 nucleotides agree with TRBD1. Trimming took 4 bases from V and 2 from J; bases not matched to a gene: 12. Per germline, CDR1 SGDLS and CDR2 YYNGEE. CDR3 length equals 18 residues. Here the CDR3 reads CASSHSSDRGGTNEKLFF. The CDR3 bases are TGTGCCAGCAGCCATAGCTCAGACAGGGGGGGGACTAATGAAAAACTGTTTTTT. Looking up the rest from reference TRBV9 and TRBJ1-4 gives the full variable domain: DSGVTQTPKHLITATGQRVTLRCSPRSGDLSVYWYQQSLDQGLQFLIQYYNGEERAKGNILERFSAQQFPDLHSELNLSSLELGDSALYFCASSHSSDRGGTNEKLFFGSGTQLSVL.

The rearrangement uses TRBV15 and TRBJ2-7, with D possibly matching TRBD2 (6 bases). Looked up from germline, CDR1 is LNHNV and CDR2 is YYDKDF (reference sequence). Between the trimmed V and J ends, which lost 4 bases and 0 bases, there was a span of 16 bases. The CDR3 spans 16 residues. CDR3 loop: CATSTYRDLSSYEQYF. The CDR3, as DNA: TGTGCCACCAGCACATACCGGGACTTGAGCTCCTACGAGCAGTACTTC.